A selection of T cell receptor beta chains follows, all from one sample in a study of CD8+ T cells in alopecia areata. TCRdb's copy holds only in-frame clones and misses some; the assay was immunoSEQ multiplex PCR. The sample contains 120,000 or so clones, roughly 60% of which appear only once. Specimen: CD8+ T cells sorted from blood, collected at week 4, from a patient treated with tofacitinib. All receptors derive from a human donor with alopecia areata. Each CDR3 is given with its conserved first and last residue. Fields, in order: J gene, V gene, D gene, clone size, CDR3 protein, CDR3 DNA. D genes are given only for firm matches. Part of the rows lack a size; the others show once, few, many or a class for expanded clones.

TRBJ2-7 TRBV2 TRBD2 - CASSELAGGPYYEQYF TGTGCCAGCAGTGAACTAGCGGGTGGCCCCTACTACGAGCAGTACTTC
TRBJ1-2 TRBV13 - - CASSFAEAISNYGYTF TGTGCCAGCAGCTTCGCAGAGGCCATCAGTAACTATGGCTACACCTTC
TRBJ2-7 TRBV5-4 - - CASSLNGGVLEQYF TGTGCCAGCAGCCTGAACGGGGGCGTCCTCGAGCAGTACTTC
TRBJ2-2 TRBV7-9 - - CASSRGVNTGELFF TGTGCCAGCAGCAGGGGAGTGAACACCGGGGAGCTGTTTTTT
TRBJ2-1 TRBV30 - few CAWSATVYNEQFF TGTGCCTGGAGTGCGACAGTCTACAATGAGCAGTTCTTC
TRBJ1-5 TRBV7-9 - - CASSLEWGQPQHF TGTGCCAGCAGCTTAGAGTGGGGTCAGCCCCAGCATTTT
TRBJ2-3 TRBV2 TRBD2 - CASSEAAGGHTDTQYF TGTGCCAGCAGTGAAGCAGCGGGGGGGCATACAGATACGCAGTATTTT
TRBJ2-7 TRBV4-3 - - CASSQEGVTRRSEQYF TGCGCCAGCAGCCAAGAAGGAGTGACTAGGCGGTCCGAGCAGTACTTC
TRBJ2-3 TRBV30 - - CAWSSGSASTDTQYF TGTGCCTGGAGCTCAGGGTCAGCAAGCACAGATACGCAGTATTTT
TRBJ2-7 TRBV29-1 - few CSVEIGAYEQYF TGCAGCGTTGAAATAGGAGCTTACGAGCAGTACTTC
TRBJ2-1 TRBV4-2 - - CASSHLAAYNEQFF TGTGCCAGCAGCCACCTTGCAGCCTACAATGAGCAGTTCTTC
TRBJ2-1 TRBV27 TRBD2 - CASSYVLAGGYGDEQFF TGTGCCAGCAGTTATGTACTAGCGGGGGGGTATGGGGATGAGCAGTTCTTC
TRBJ2-3 TRBV7-2 - - CAESRITSTDTQYF TGTGCCGAGAGCCGCATCACTAGCACAGATACGCAGTATTTT
TRBJ1-1 TRBV30 - once CAWSDGRYTEAFF TGTGCCTGGTCGGACGGACGTTACACTGAAGCTTTCTTT
TRBJ2-6 TRBV4-2 - many CASSQDGSSGANVLTF TGTGCCAGCAGCCAAGATGGATCCTCTGGGGCCAACGTCCTGACTTTC
TRBJ1-6 TRBV27 - - CASSLFIRDSPLHF TGTGCCAGCAGTTTATTCATTAGGGATTCACCCCTCCACTTT
TRBJ1-2 TRBV27 - - CASSFSPTAYGYTF TGTGCCAGCAGTTTCTCCCCGACAGCCTATGGCTACACCTTC
TRBJ2-1 TRBV5-6 - - CASSHQGLDSSNEQFF TGTGCCAGCAGCCACCAAGGACTCGACTCAAGCAATGAGCAGTTCTTC
TRBJ1-5 TRBV27 - - CASGKGGWGQPQHF TGTGCCAGCGGGAAGGGGGGATGGGGTCAGCCCCAGCATTTT
TRBJ2-3 TRBV2 - few CASSVESEGRDTDTQYF TGTGCCAGCAGTGTAGAGTCAGAGGGACGGGACACAGATACGCAGTATTTT